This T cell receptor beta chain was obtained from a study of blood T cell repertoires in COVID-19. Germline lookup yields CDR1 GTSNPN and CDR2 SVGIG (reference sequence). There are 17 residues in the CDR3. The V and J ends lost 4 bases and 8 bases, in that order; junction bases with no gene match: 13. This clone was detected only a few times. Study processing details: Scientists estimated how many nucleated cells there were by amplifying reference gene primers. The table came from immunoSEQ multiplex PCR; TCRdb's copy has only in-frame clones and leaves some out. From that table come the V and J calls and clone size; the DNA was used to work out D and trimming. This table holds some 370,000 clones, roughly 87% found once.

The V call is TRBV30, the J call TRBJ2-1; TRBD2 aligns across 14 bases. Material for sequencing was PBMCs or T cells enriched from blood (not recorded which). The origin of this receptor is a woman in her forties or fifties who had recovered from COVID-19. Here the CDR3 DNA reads TGTGCCTGGATACCCGTACGACTAGCGGGAGGGCCGCATGAGCAGTTCTTC. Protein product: CAWIPVRLAGGPHEQFF.